The 32 T cell receptor beta chains below all came from one sample that was sequenced in a study of T cell clonotyping in hematopoietic cell transplantation (dated by TCRdb to the early 2020s). Library generation was performed with the immunoSEQ multiplex PCR assay. This immuneACCESS table, as held by TCRdb, lists in-frame sequences with V and J called but not all clones. Of the missing ones, under half trace to an unresolved V gene in checked studies; the others have no known cause. The sample data list 4,000 to 5,000 clones, and approximately 70% of these were observed just once. The ten largest clonotypes hold more than 8.5% of the sample. In the paper's terms, the time point label means: 100 days after allo-HCT. Here the sequenced sample was PBMCs, taken 100 days after allogeneic stem cell transplant. The receptors shown here come from a male patient between 55 and 70 years old who had an allogeneic stem cell transplant, so the T cells may come from the graft donor. Some clones in this sample may be carry-over from other donors' samples.

The chain combines TRBV4-1 with TRBJ2-3, with 12 bases identical to TRBD2. V trimming: 5 bases; J trimming: 3 bases; junction bases outside the gene matches: 9. Germline assignment: CDR1 MGHRA and CDR2 YSYEKL. The length of the CDR3 is 17 residues. CDR3 region: CASSFPSGRAGTDTQYF. The CDR3 bases are TGCGCCAGCAGCTTCCCTAGCGGGAGGGCGGGGACAGATACGCAGTATTTT.

The V call is TRBV5-4, the J call TRBJ2-7; D is possibly TRBD2 (5 bases). This CDR3 has 14 residues. The V end was cut by 0 bases, the J end by 2 bases, with 9 bases between. Germline V gene sequence: CDR1 SGHNT, CDR2 YYREEE (reference sequence). In DNA, the CDR3 is TGTGCCAGCAGCTTGGCGCGGGCCCCCTACGAGCAGTACTTC. Translating gives CASSLARAPYEQYF.

The genes are TRBV28 and TRBJ2-5; unclear D gene. The CDR3 spans 14 residues. Germline V gene lookup returns CDR1 MDHEN and CDR2 SYDVKM. V was shortened by 6 bases and J by 3 bases, with 14 bases between the two germline ends. The CDR3 spells CASSPLGIEETQYF. Written as DNA, the CDR3 is TGTGCCAGCAGCCCCCTCGGTATAGAAGAGACCCAGTACTTC. The full variable domain, its missing parts supplied by reference TRBV28 and TRBJ2-5, is DVKVTQSSRYLVKRTGEKVFLECVQDMDHENMFWYRQDPGLGLRLIYFSYDVKMKEKGDIPEGYSVSREKKERFSLILESASTNQTSMYLCASSPLGIEETQYFGPGTRLLVL.

This chain links TRBV2 with TRBJ2-5, with a possible D match to TRBD1 (5 bases). The CDR3 sequence is 12 residues long. Germline V gene data show CDR1 as SNHLY and CDR2 as FYNNEI. The V gene lost 7 bases and the J gene lost 4 bases, with 10 bases spanning the gap. CDR3 nucleotides: TGTGCCAGCAAGTACCAGGGAGAGACCCAGTACTTC. This codes for CASKYQGETQYF.

The rearrangement links TRBV19 to TRBJ2-5; D is perhaps TRBD2 (6 bases). Trimming took off 3 bases at V and 0 bases at J, with 20 bases between the two ends. The CDR3 loop spans 18 amino acids. CDR1 LNHDA and CDR2 SQIVND come from the germline V gene (reference sequence). CDR3 coding DNA: TGTGCCAGTAGTATTGTAGGGACTCATAGCAGATACCAAGAGACCCAGTACTTC. Translated, it gives CASSIVGTHSRYQETQYF. The entire variable domain, with the rest obtained from reference TRBV19 and TRBJ2-5, is as follows: DGGITQSPKYLFRKEGQNVTLSCEQNLNHDAMYWYRQDPGQGLRLIYYSQIVNDFQKGDIAEGYSVSREKKESFPLTVTSAQKNPTAFYLCASSIVGTHSRYQETQYFGPGTRLLVL.

This CDR3 reads CASSLTGGNTEAFF. CDR3 DNA: TGTGCCAGCAGCTTAACGGGAGGGAACACTGAAGCTTTCTTT. V usage is TRBV13 and J usage is TRBJ1-1, with unresolved D. Germline V gives CDR1 PRHDT, CDR2 FYEKMQ (reference sequence). This CDR3 region has 14 residues. V dropped 2 bases and J dropped 1 base, with 8 bases sitting between them.

This chain links TRBV7-9 with TRBJ1-6; 11 bases align to TRBD1. The CDR3 consists of 15 residues. The V segment lost 5 bases and the J segment 9 bases; nucleotides outside the gene matches: 6. Looked up from germline, CDR1 is SEHNR and CDR2 is FQNEAQ (reference sequence). The DNA for the CDR3 is TGTGCCAGCAGCGCACCGGGACAGGGGGGTTCACCCCTCCACTTT. Amino acids: CASSAPGQGGSPLHF.

This rearrangement joins TRBV11-3 to TRBJ1-6; D uncertain. V was shortened by 4 bases and J by 3 bases, with 22 bases between the two germline ends. Germline CDR1 reads SGHNT; CDR2 reads YENEEA. The CDR3 extends over 19 amino acids. The CDR3 reads CASSSQAVRDSFYNSPLHF. The CDR3 DNA sequence: TGTGCCAGCAGCTCCCAAGCAGTTCGAGACTCCTTCTATAATTCACCCCTCCACTTT. The variable domain in full, with the rest retrieved from reference TRBV11-3 and TRBJ1-6, is EAGVVQSPRYKIIEKKQPVAFWCNPISGHNTLYWYLQNLGQGPELLIRYENEEAVDDSQLPKDRFSAERLKGVDSTLKIQPAELGDSAVYLCASSSQAVRDSFYNSPLHFGNGTRLTVT.

This clone came up a few times. The rearrangement links TRBV2 to TRBJ1-2; D might be TRBD1 (5 bases). Trimming removed 7 bases at V and 4 bases at J, with 16 bases between. The CDR3 extends over 14 amino acids. Germline V CDR1 and CDR2: SNHLY, FYNNEI. DNA for the CDR3: TGTGCCAGCAAGAGGGGACTTTCGGGCTATGGCTACACCTTC. Protein sequence: CASKRGLSGYGYTF.

The V gene is TRBV6-5, the J gene TRBJ1-2; maybe TRBD1 (6 bases). V was pared by 6 bases and J by 0 bases, with 11 bases between. The CDR3 has 14 residues. Germline lookup yields CDR1 MNHEY and CDR2 SVGAGI. The DNA of the CDR3 is TGTGCCAGCAGCGATGGGACACCTAACTATGGCTACACCTTC. Protein product: CASSDGTPNYGYTF.

This clone was seen only a few times. Other DNA variants within this sample encode the same CDR3. This rearrangement joins TRBV30 to TRBJ1-5; D unresolved. Germline CDR1 is GTSNPN and CDR2 is SVGIG (reference sequence). This CDR3 is 15 amino acids long. With 0 bases removed from V and 9 bases from J, the gap between germline ends came to 18 bases. The CDR3 nucleotides read TGTGCCTGGAGTGTACGGGGAACGGGGAATGGGCCCCAGCATTTT. Its translation: CAWSVRGTGNGPQHF.

This clone was counted only a few times. The chain carries TRBV2 and TRBJ1-4; 8 bases agree with TRBD1. With V trimmed by 3 bases and J by 1 base, 4 bases remained unmatched. There are 16 residues in the CDR3. Germline V CDR1 and CDR2: SNHLY, FYNNEI. The CDR3: CASSEPRGQTNEKLFF. The CDR3, as DNA: TGTGCCAGCAGTGAGCCCAGGGGGCAAACTAATGAAAAACTGTTTTTT.

This chain links TRBV7-2 with TRBJ1-5; D may be TRBD1 (6 bases). This CDR3 is built from 15 residues. V gave up 1 base and J gave up 6 bases, with 13 bases separating them. Germline V gives CDR1 SGHTA, CDR2 FQGNSA. CDR3 region: CASSLEHRVPQPQHF. The CDR3 bases are TGTGCCAGCAGCTTAGAACACAGGGTCCCTCAGCCCCAGCATTTT.

The J gene is TRBJ2-5, the V gene TRBV4-1, with TRBD2 identical over 14 bases. J gave up 5 bases and V 1 base, and 3 bases lay outside the gene matches. The CDR3 totals 16 residues. Germline CDR1 and CDR2: MGHRA and YSYEKL. The CDR3 loop reads CASSQGTSGRIETQYF. CDR3 in DNA: TGCGCCAGCAGCCAAGGGACTAGCGGGAGGATTGAGACCCAGTACTTC.

In this sample, this clone turned up once. This chain uses TRBV5-1 with TRBJ2-3; D assignment may be TRBD1 or TRBD2 (5 bases each). The CDR3 covers 14 residues. The germline V and J ends were trimmed by 6 bases and 0 bases, with 11 bases remaining between them. Germline V gene lookup returns CDR1 SGHRS and CDR2 YFSETQ. This CDR3 is CASKGPLSTDTQYF. The CDR3 DNA is TGCGCCAGCAAGGGACCGCTAAGCACAGATACGCAGTATTTT.

The chain joins TRBV5-6 to TRBJ1-2; perhaps TRBD1 as D (5 bases). The CDR3 runs to 13 residues. CDR1 is SGHDT, CDR2 YYEEEE, per germline. V lost 1 base and J lost 6, with 10 bases in between. DNA for the CDR3: TGTGCCAGCAGCTTGTGGGGGGAGAATGGCTACACCTTC. It is translated as CASSLWGENGYTF.

This clone has just a few counts. The chain uses TRBV7-9 and TRBJ2-7, with a weak D call TRBD1 (6 bases). Germline V lookup: CDR1 SEHNR, CDR2 FQNEAQ (reference sequence). Trimming removed 6 bases at V and 6 bases at J, with 18 bases between. CDR3 length: 14 residues. The CDR3 DNA follows: TGTGCCAGCAGTCCGACAGGAGATTTCCGCGAGCAGTACTTC. Residues: CASSPTGDFREQYF. The full variable domain, completed using reference TRBV7-9 and TRBJ2-7, is DTGVSQNPRHKITKRGQNVTFRCDPISEHNRLYWYRQTLGQGPEFLTYFQNEAQLEKSRLLSDRFSAERPKGSFSTLEIQRTEQGDSAMYLCASSPTGDFREQYFGPGTRLTVT.

V and J are TRBV29-1 and TRBJ2-5; the match to TRBD2 covers 8 bases. CDR1 is SQVTM, CDR2 ANQGSEA, per germline. Losses at the gene ends were 6 bases for V and 1 base for J; bases not matched to a gene: 1. The CDR3 has 12 residues. CDR3 loop: CSVGTSQETQYF. The DNA of the CDR3 is TGCAGCGTAGGGACTAGCCAAGAGACCCAGTACTTC. Complete variable domain (other parts from reference TRBV29-1 and TRBJ2-5): SAVISQKPSRDICQRGTSLTIQCQVDSQVTMMFWYRQQPGQSLTLIATANQGSEATYESGFVIDKFPISRPNLTFSTLTVSNMSPEDSSIYLCSVGTSQETQYFGPGTRLLVL.

Of note for this clone: One end of the junction varies from germline; a read error may be responsible. Other DNA sequences in this sample translate to the same CDR3. The V and J genes are TRBV30 and TRBJ1-1; TRBD1 agrees at 7 bases. The germline CDR1 and CDR2 sequences are GTSNPN and SVGIG (reference sequence). The CDR3 has 15 amino acids. The CDR3 reads CAWSAYRGLNTEAFF. DNA of the CDR3: TGTGCCTGGAGTGCATACAGGGGTTTGAACACCGAAGCTTTCTTT.

This chain joins TRBV25-1 and TRBJ1-2, with TRBD1 matching over 7 bases. Germline CDR1 MGHDK, CDR2 SYGVNS. Trimming took 7 bases from V and 6 from J; bases not matched to a gene: 8. The CDR3 is 13 residues long. The CDR3 sequence: CASKETGLDGYTF. The CDR3 coding sequence is TGTGCCAGCAAGGAGACAGGGCTCGATGGCTACACCTTC.

This clone was observed a handful of times. The V and J genes are TRBV25-1 and TRBJ1-5; D gene ambiguous. Trimming left V 4 bases short and J 7 bases short, with 17 bases between. The CDR3 sequence is 15 residues long. CDR1 MGHDK and CDR2 SYGVNS come from the germline V gene. CDR3 sequence reads: CASSGRTDHRQPQHF. In nucleotides, the CDR3 is TGTGCCAGCAGTGGAAGAACAGACCATCGGCAGCCCCAGCATTTT.

This clone was observed once. The chain is built from TRBV28 and TRBJ1-1; D possibly corresponds to TRBD1 (5 bases). This CDR3 spans 14 amino acids. The V gene lost 7 bases and the J gene lost 4 bases, with 16 bases spanning the gap. Germline values: CDR1 MDHEN, CDR2 SYDVKM. The CDR3 spells CASTGPGDITEAFF. CDR3 bases: TGTGCCAGCACGGGCCCGGGGGATATCACTGAAGCTTTCTTT. Full variable domain (outside the CDR3, taken from reference TRBV28 and TRBJ1-1): DVKVTQSSRYLVKRTGEKVFLECVQDMDHENMFWYRQDPGLGLRLIYFSYDVKMKEKGDIPEGYSVSREKKERFSLILESASTNQTSMYLCASTGPGDITEAFFGQGTRLTVV.

This clone was counted a few times. This chain connects TRBV28 to TRBJ1-2, with D possibly TRBD1 on 6 matching bases. The CDR3 sequence is 13 residues long. Trimming cost V 2 bases and J 10 bases, with 14 bases left between them. Germline-derived CDR1 and CDR2 are MDHEN and SYDVKM. CDR3 nucleotide sequence: TGTGCCAGCAGTTTAGGCAGGGGAAGGCTCTACACCTTC. It translates to CASSLGRGRLYTF.

The chain links TRBV10-1 to TRBJ1-1; D ambiguous. V lost 2 bases and J 3 bases, leaving 7 bases between the germline ends. The germline CDR1 and CDR2 sequences are WNHNN and SYGVQD (reference sequence). There are 13 residues in the CDR3. The CDR3 is CASSEQEYTEAFF. For the CDR3, the DNA is TGCGCCAGCAGTGAGCAGGAGTACACTGAAGCTTTCTTT.

This clone occurred a few times. This chain connects TRBV7-2 to TRBJ2-1, with 7 positions matching TRBD2. The CDR3 is made up of 15 amino acids. J lost 1 base, V lost 5 bases, and 5 bases had no gene match. Germline V gives CDR1 SGHTA, CDR2 FQGNSA. DNA of the CDR3: TGTGCCAGCAGCCGTACTAGCGTTTCCTACAATGAGCAGTTCTTC. It translates to CASSRTSVSYNEQFF. Variable domain in full (rest from reference TRBV7-2 and TRBJ2-1): GAGVSQSPSNKVTEKGKDVELRCDPISGHTALYWYRQSLGQGLEFLIYFQGNSAPDKSGLPSDRFSAERTGGSVSTLTIQRTQQEDSAVYLCASSRTSVSYNEQFFGPGTRLTVL.

The count of this clone is one. The chain joins TRBV6-5 to TRBJ1-6, with 8 bases identical to TRBD1. Germline CDR1 MNHEY, CDR2 SVGAGI. The CDR3 is made up of 16 amino acids. J was trimmed by 7 bases and V by 0 bases; bases with no gene match: 5. The CDR3 protein is CASSYSKTGVNSPLHF. CDR3 DNA: TGTGCCAGCAGTTACTCAAAGACAGGGGTGAATTCACCCCTCCACTTT.

This clone was picked up one time. DNA for the CDR3: TGCGCCAGCAGCTTGCGAGGGGCCTCCTACGAGCAGTACTTC. Translating it yields CASSLRGASYEQYF. The V and J genes are TRBV5-1 and TRBJ2-7; D possibly uses TRBD1 or TRBD2 (5 bases each). Per the germline V gene, CDR1 is SGHRS and CDR2 is YFSETQ. CDR3 length: 14 amino acids. V was trimmed by 1 base and J by 0 bases, leaving 8 bases between them.

The rearrangement joins TRBV6-5 to TRBJ2-3; 7 nucleotides line up with TRBD1. CDR3 size: 13 residues. With 4 bases clipped from V and 7 bases from J, the junction kept 5 bases outside the gene matches. Germline lookup yields CDR1 MNHEY and CDR2 SVGAGI. As DNA, the CDR3 is TGTGCCAGCAGTTCTCCAGGGGGACATACGCAGTATTTT. It specifies CASSSPGGHTQYF.

The V call is TRBV2, the J call TRBJ1-5, with D possibly being TRBD1 (5 bases). CDR1 is SNHLY and CDR2 is FYNNEI in the germline V gene. The CDR3 has 14 amino acids. V was clipped by 4 bases and J by 0 bases, with 7 bases between them. CDR3: CASSGQGSNQPQHF. The CDR3 DNA follows: TGTGCCAGCAGTGGCCAGGGTAGCAATCAGCCCCAGCATTTT.

J is TRBJ1-2 and V is TRBV6-1, with unresolved D. V lost 7 bases and J 0 bases, leaving 15 bases between the germline ends. The germline gives CDR1 MNHNS, CDR2 SASEGT. This CDR3 is 15 amino acids long. CDR3 region: CASTPVQRANYGYTF. The CDR3 bases are TGTGCCAGCACTCCTGTACAGCGGGCTAACTATGGCTACACCTTC.

The chain has TRBV6-1 and TRBJ1-5; 10 nucleotides align to TRBD1. The trim removed 5 bases at V and 7 bases at J, leaving 8 bases unmatched. CDR1 MNHNS and CDR2 SASEGT come from the germline V gene. The CDR3 is made up of 15 amino acids. CDR3 region: CASSTGTGARQPQHF. The CDR3 nucleotides are TGTGCCAGCAGTACCGGGACAGGGGCGAGGCAGCCCCAGCATTTT.

This clone was seen a few times. This chain connects TRBV19 to TRBJ1-1, with 7 bases fitting TRBD1. The germline V gene has CDR1 LNHDA and CDR2 SQIVND (reference sequence). V gave up 4 bases and J gave up 4 bases; unmatched junction bases: 12. This CDR3 region has 16 residues. In nucleotides, the CDR3 is TGTGCCAGTAGTAGGACAGGACGAGGCCTGGGCACTGAAGCTTTCTTT. Translating it yields CASSRTGRGLGTEAFF.